The 26 T cell receptor beta chains in this list originate from one sample, sequenced in a study of cytomegalovirus exposure and HLA in healthy donors (dated 2017 in TCRdb). Libraries were prepared through the immunoSEQ multiplex PCR assay. The multiplex PCR relied on a mix of 60 forward primers for TCR Vbeta segments and 13 reverse primers for TCR Jbeta segments. TCRdb's version of the immuneACCESS table is confined to in-frame rearrangements and falls short of the full clone set. An unresolved V gene accounts for under half of the shortfall where checked; the remainder is of unknown origin. For this sample the table gives roughly 150,000 clones, of which roughly 80% were detected only once. The ten largest clonotypes hold about 1.3% of the sample. The sequencing sample was made of PBMCs. The receptors originated from a man aged 30 to 45 in good health and CMV-seronegative.

The chain uses TRBV4-3 and TRBJ1-2; D is possibly TRBD1 (5 bases). The germline V gene encodes CDR1 LGHNA and CDR2 YSLEER. The CDR3 contains 15 residues. V lost 0 bases and J lost 6, with 14 bases in between. This chain's CDR3 is CASSQDRRGWDGYTF. The CDR3 region has the DNA TGCGCCAGCAGCCAAGATAGGAGGGGCTGGGATGGCTACACCTTC.

This rearrangement joins TRBV27 to TRBJ1-1, with D possibly being TRBD1 (6 bases). The CDR3 consists of 14 residues. Deletions cut 4 bases from V and 1 base from J, with 10 bases between. Germline CDR1 is MNHEY and CDR2 is SMNVEV (reference sequence). CDR3 sequence reads: CASSWAGENTEAFF. DNA for the CDR3: TGTGCCAGCAGTTGGGCAGGGGAGAACACTGAAGCTTTCTTT.

The chain is built from TRBV7-2 and TRBJ2-1; weak D call: TRBD2 (5 bases). CDR1 and CDR2 (germline): SGHTA, FQGNSA. Trimming removed 5 bases at V and 0 bases at J, with 14 bases between. This CDR3 region has 16 residues. CDR3 region: CASSPLAGFSYNEQFF. In DNA form, the CDR3 reads TGTGCCAGCAGCCCCTTGGCGGGTTTCTCCTACAATGAGCAGTTCTTC.

The chain uses TRBV5-1 and TRBJ1-1; 9 bases map to TRBD1. Trimming cost V 0 bases and J 7 bases; bases outside gene matches: 10. The CDR3 extends over 16 amino acids. CDR1 SGHRS and CDR2 YFSETQ come from the germline V gene. Written as DNA, the CDR3 is TGCGCCAGCAGCTTGGAAACCTTGGACAGGGGAGGTGAAGCTTTCTTT. Encoded protein: CASSLETLDRGGEAFF.

The rearrangement links TRBV19 to TRBJ2-3; 8 nucleotides line up with TRBD2. From germline, CDR1 is LNHDA and CDR2 SQIVND (reference sequence). V shed 6 bases, J shed 0 bases, and the junction held 2 bases outside the gene matches. This CDR3 spans 14 amino acids. This chain's CDR3 is CASRSGGSTDTQYF. CDR3 nucleotides: TGTGCCAGTAGGTCGGGAGGGAGCACAGATACGCAGTATTTT.

This sequence joins TRBV11-1 and TRBJ2-2; a weak D match, TRBD1 (5 bases). This CDR3 spans 15 amino acids. Germline lookup yields CDR1 SGHAT and CDR2 FQDESV (reference sequence). V lost 3 bases and J lost 3, with 11 bases in between. The CDR3 loop is CASSLGQGHTGELFF. The DNA for the CDR3 is TGTGCCAGCAGCTTGGGGCAGGGCCACACCGGGGAGCTGTTTTTT.

This clone has just a few counts. This chain joins TRBV7-6 and TRBJ1-2; D is ambiguous. CDR1 SGHVS and CDR2 FNYEAQ come from the germline V gene. V shed 5 bases and J shed 1 base, with 17 bases lying between them. The CDR3 has 16 amino acids. The CDR3, as DNA: TGTGCCAGCAGCCAGACCGGGTCCAGATTTAACTATGGCTACACCTTC. Protein product: CASSQTGSRFNYGYTF.

This chain links TRBV7-2 with TRBJ1-2; D remains ambiguous. CDR1 is SGHTA, CDR2 FQGNSA, per germline. V was trimmed by 0 bases and J by 6 bases, leaving 5 bases between them. This CDR3 is built from 12 residues. In nucleotides, the CDR3 is TGTGCCAGCAGCTTAGCCGGGGATGGCTACACCTTC. It translates to CASSLAGDGYTF.

V gene TRBV4-2 combines with J gene TRBJ2-5, with D maybe TRBD2 (5 bases). Trimming removed 0 bases from V and 4 bases from J, with 15 bases in between. The CDR3 is 16 amino acids. Germline-derived CDR1 and CDR2 are LGHNA and YNFKEQ. The CDR3 bases are TGTGCCAGCAGCCAAGAGGGAGTCGGCAAAGGAGAGACCCAGTACTTC. Translation: CASSQEGVGKGETQYF.

The rearrangement uses TRBV4-1 and TRBJ2-3; 12 nucleotides match TRBD2. The CDR3 totals 15 residues. Germline V lookup: CDR1 MGHRA, CDR2 YSYEKL. J was trimmed by 8 bases and V by 3 bases; bases with no gene match: 6. CDR3 protein: CASSHLAGGPGTQYF. The CDR3 bases are TGCGCCAGCAGCCACCTAGCGGGAGGGCCGGGTACGCAGTATTTT.

The chain employs TRBV4-3 and TRBJ2-1; maybe TRBD1 (5 bases). Germline V gives CDR1 LGHNA, CDR2 YSLEER. V was pared by 1 base and J by 0 bases, with 16 bases between. The CDR3 is 18 residues long. The CDR3 nucleotides are TGCGCCAGCAGCCAAGGAGTAATTTGCAGGGACTCCTACAATGAGCAGTTCTTC. Residues: CASSQGVICRDSYNEQFF.

V is TRBV7-8 and J is TRBJ2-7; D gene uncertain. The CDR3 contains 15 residues. Trimming cost V 2 bases and J 3 bases, with 14 bases left between them. Germline-derived CDR1 and CDR2 are SGHVS and FQNEAQ. CDR3 residues: CASSLSRDPYYEQYF. The DNA of the CDR3 is TGTGCCAGCAGCTTATCAAGAGATCCCTACTACGAGCAGTACTTC.

This clone showed up just a few times. The chain links TRBV19 to TRBJ1-2, with D perhaps TRBD1 (6 bases). CDR3 length equals 14 residues. CDR1 is LNHDA, CDR2 SQIVND, per germline (reference sequence). V was cut by 1 base and J by 3 bases, with 9 bases left in between. The CDR3 sequence is CASSIGGGDYGYTF. CDR3 bases: TGTGCCAGTAGTATAGGAGGGGGTGACTATGGCTACACCTTC.

The count of this clone is one. The chain uses TRBV30 and TRBJ2-5; 8 bases are shared with TRBD2. CDR3 length equals 15 residues. Germline V gene lookup returns CDR1 GTSNPN and CDR2 SVGIG (reference sequence). Trimming cost V 3 bases and J 4 bases; bases outside gene matches: 10. This CDR3 is CAWRGAGGSGETQYF. The CDR3 DNA reads TGTGCCTGGAGGGGGGCGGGGGGCTCGGGAGAGACCCAGTACTTC.

The chain has TRBV19 and TRBJ2-7; D gene unclear. Germline V gene lookup returns CDR1 LNHDA and CDR2 SQIVND (reference sequence). This CDR3 contains 13 residues. Trimming pared 6 bases from V and 2 bases from J, leaving 11 bases between. CDR3 bases: TGTGCCAGTAGCCCTACCCTACCCTACGAGCAGTACTTC. Translating it yields CASSPTLPYEQYF.

This clone was detected only a few times. The rearrangement joins TRBV27 to TRBJ1-1; tentatively, D is TRBD1 (5 bases). This CDR3 region has 15 residues. V lost 6 bases to trimming and J lost 12 bases, with 26 bases between them. Looked up from germline, CDR1 is MNHEY and CDR2 is SMNVEV (reference sequence). CDR3 region: CASRAGYAPQSVPFF. Here the CDR3 DNA reads TGTGCCAGCAGGGCAGGGTACGCCCCGCAGTCAGTGCCTTTCTTT.

This chain links TRBV7-9 with TRBJ2-1, with 10 bases matching TRBD2. The CDR3 runs 15 residues. V was pared by 1 base and J by 12 bases, with 9 bases of the junction left unmatched. Germline CDR1 reads SEHNR; CDR2 reads FQNEAQ (reference sequence). The CDR3, as DNA: TGTGCCAGCAGCTTAGTAGCGGGGGGAACGGGATTGCAGTTCTTC. This codes for CASSLVAGGTGLQFF.

The chain is built from TRBV19 and TRBJ1-2; 8 bases are a match to TRBD1. Germline V gene data show CDR1 as LNHDA and CDR2 as SQIVND (reference sequence). V lost 11 bases to trimming and J lost 7 bases; unmatched junction nucleotides: 6. This CDR3 has 11 amino acids. The CDR3: CACTGGFGYTF. CDR3 DNA: TGTGCCTGTACAGGGGGGTTTGGCTACACCTTC.

The chain couples TRBV5-4 to TRBJ2-5; 11 bases are shared with TRBD2. This CDR3 spans 16 amino acids. Germline CDR1 reads SGHNT; CDR2 reads YYREEE (reference sequence). Trimming cost V 0 bases and J 4 bases; bases outside gene matches: 5. The CDR3 DNA sequence: TGTGCCAGCAGCTTGGGACTAGCGGGGTCTCGAGAGACCCAGTACTTC. Translation: CASSLGLAGSRETQYF.

This sequence joins TRBV7-8 and TRBJ1-4; tentative D call: TRBD1 (5 bases). The germline V and J ends were trimmed by 0 bases and 13 bases, with 12 bases remaining between them. The CDR3 is made up of 13 amino acids. Germline V gene data show CDR1 as SGHVS and CDR2 as FQNEAQ. The DNA of the CDR3 is TGTGCCAGCAGCTTAGCGGGAGGGGAAGCACTGTTTTTT. It specifies CASSLAGGEALFF.

This clone was seen more than once but under ten times. The rearrangement links TRBV7-9 to TRBJ2-3; possibly TRBD2 for D (5 bases). The V end was cut by 0 bases, the J end by 8 bases, with 12 bases between. The germline V gene has CDR1 SEHNR and CDR2 FQNEAQ (reference sequence). The CDR3 is 14 residues long. CDR3 bases: TGTGCCAGCAGCTTAGCGGCGGCGGCGGGTACGCAGTATTTT. Translated: CASSLAAAAGTQYF.

The genes are TRBV28 and TRBJ2-7; D may be TRBD2 (6 bases). Germline-derived CDR1 and CDR2 are MDHEN and SYDVKM. V was trimmed by 8 bases and J by 4 bases, leaving 15 bases between them. The CDR3 extends over 13 amino acids. The DNA of the CDR3 is TGTGCCAGCTTCAGCGGGTGGGATTACGAGCAGTACTTC. Protein: CASFSGWDYEQYF.

The chain carries TRBV28 and TRBJ2-7; 13 bases fit TRBD2. Trimming took 6 bases from V and 2 from J; bases not matched to a gene: 4. Germline values: CDR1 MDHEN, CDR2 SYDVKM. The CDR3 covers 15 residues. The CDR3 spells CASRPGLAGTYEQYF. In nucleotides, the CDR3 is TGTGCCAGCAGGCCGGGACTAGCGGGAACCTACGAGCAGTACTTC.

The chain uses TRBV19 and TRBJ1-2; D is ambiguous. The length of the CDR3 is 11 residues. With 6 bases removed from V and 2 bases from J, the gap between germline ends came to 4 bases. Germline-derived CDR1 and CDR2 are LNHDA and SQIVND (reference sequence). CDR3 coding DNA: TGTGCCAGTAGCTACAACTATGGCTACACCTTC. Translation gives CASSYNYGYTF.

This sequence joins TRBV11-3 and TRBJ1-1; no firm D call. Trimming removed 5 bases from V and 6 bases from J, with 13 bases in between. Germline V gives CDR1 SGHNT, CDR2 YENEEA. This CDR3 is 13 amino acids long. CDR3 sequence reads: CASSPRRGSEAFF. The CDR3, as DNA: TGTGCCAGCAGCCCGAGGCGGGGTTCTGAAGCTTTCTTT.

The chain combines TRBV7-2 with TRBJ2-1, with 9 bases fitting TRBD1. From germline, CDR1 is SGHTA and CDR2 FQGNSA. J gave up 2 bases and V 4 bases, and 6 bases lay outside the gene matches. This CDR3 has 16 amino acids. The CDR3 DNA sequence: TGTGCCAGCAGCTCGCAGACAGGGGGTGCCTACAATGAGCAGTTCTTC. Translated, it gives CASSSQTGGAYNEQFF. The complete variable domain, with remaining parts taken from reference TRBV7-2 and TRBJ2-1, reads GAGVSQSPSNKVTEKGKDVELRCDPISGHTALYWYRQSLGQGLEFLIYFQGNSAPDKSGLPSDRFSAERTGGSVSTLTIQRTQQEDSAVYLCASSSQTGGAYNEQFFGPGTRLTVL.